These 14 T cell receptor beta chains were all obtained from the same sample, sequenced in a study of OX40 agonist ivuxolimab in advanced cancers. Assay used: immunoSEQ multiplex PCR; TCRdb lists only in-frame clones, some missing. The sample holds about 60,000 clones, 70% to 90% seen once. The sample in question was CD4+ or CD8+ T cells sorted from blood, obtained in a trial of the OX40 agonist ivuxolimab. Receptor source: an adult with an advanced solid tumor such as melanoma, head and neck, liver or kidney cancer.

In regard to this clone: Since no conserved phenylalanine or tryptophan closes the CDR3, a read error is the likely cause. The chain joins TRBV5-6 to TRBJ1-6, with 9 bases aligning to TRBD1. V was clipped by 0 bases and J by 7 bases; unmatched bases: 2. CDR3 size: 15 residues. The germline V gene has CDR1 SGHDT and CDR2 YYEEEE. CDR3 sequence reads: CASSLAGTGNSPLHL. Written as DNA, the CDR3 is TGTGCCAGCAGCTTGGCCGGGACAGGGAATTCACCCCTCCACCTT.

V gene TRBV11-3 combines with J gene TRBJ1-5; D is perhaps TRBD1 (6 bases). Trimming stripped 5 bases from V and 0 bases from J, with 20 bases between. The V gene's germline CDR1 is SGHNT and CDR2 YENEEA. This CDR3 comprises 18 residues. CDR3 amino acids: CASSPTLGQYHSNQPQHF. The CDR3 nucleotides are TGTGCCAGCAGCCCAACGCTCGGACAGTATCATAGCAATCAGCCCCAGCATTTT. The whole variable domain, remainder taken from reference TRBV11-3 and TRBJ1-5, is EAGVVQSPRYKIIEKKQPVAFWCNPISGHNTLYWYLQNLGQGPELLIRYENEEAVDDSQLPKDRFSAERLKGVDSTLKIQPAELGDSAVYLCASSPTLGQYHSNQPQHFGDGTRLSIL.

V gene TRBV11-3 combines with J gene TRBJ2-1; no definite D call. The CDR3 spans 13 residues. Deletions cut 1 base from V and 6 bases from J, with 7 bases between. The germline V gene has CDR1 SGHNT and CDR2 YENEEA. The CDR3 coding sequence is TGTGCCAGCAGCTTAGGGGATTTCAATGAGCAGTTCTTC. Amino acids: CASSLGDFNEQFF.

The rearrangement links TRBV5-5 to TRBJ1-2; TRBD1 aligns across 7 bases. CDR1 is SGHKS and CDR2 is YYEKEE in the germline V gene (reference sequence). V trimming: 4 bases; J trimming: 8 bases; junction bases outside the gene matches: 14. The CDR3 has 15 amino acids. The CDR3 protein is CASSPGGNRGGGYTF. The CDR3 DNA follows: TGTGCCAGCAGCCCCGGGGGGAACAGGGGTGGAGGCTACACCTTC.

This rearrangement joins TRBV13 to TRBJ1-2, with 7 positions matching TRBD1. Germline-derived CDR1 and CDR2 are PRHDT and FYEKMQ (reference sequence). CDR3 size: 18 residues. V dropped 0 bases and J dropped 2; count of bases not matched to a gene: 12. CDR3 sequence (DNA): TGTGCCAGCAGCTTAGGAGGGGGCACCTTCCTTCGAAACTATGGCTACACCTTC. Translating gives CASSLGGGTFLRNYGYTF.

This clone has just one count. V usage is TRBV9 and J usage is TRBJ1-2, with D possibly matching TRBD1 (5 bases). V shed 3 bases and J shed 7 bases, with 16 bases lying between them. The CDR3 totals 14 residues. Germline values: CDR1 SGDLS, CDR2 YYNGEE. The CDR3 DNA reads TGTGCCAGCAGCGCCCCCGCTGGAGGGGTTGGCTACACCTTC. Translated: CASSAPAGGVGYTF.

About this clone: An end of the junction does not agree with germline; a read error may underlie this. The V call is TRBV2, the J call TRBJ1-1, with a tentative D call TRBD1 (5 bases). The germline CDR1 and CDR2 sequences are SNHLY and FYNNEI. This CDR3 contains 12 residues. CDR3 region: CASSEPGPEAFF. The CDR3 DNA follows: TGTGCCAGCAGTGAACCAGGGCCTGAGGCTTTCTTT.

The V gene is TRBV5-6, the J gene TRBJ1-1; D is uncertain. Germline loops: CDR1 SGHDT, CDR2 YYEEEE. The CDR3 runs to 12 residues. V gave up 1 base and J gave up 4 bases, with 5 bases separating them. Here the CDR3 DNA reads TGTGCCAGCAGCTTGTCAGTCACTGAAGCTTTCTTT. It yields the protein CASSLSVTEAFF.

Here the CDR3 reads CASSLRLAEETQYF. The CDR3 nucleotides read TGTGCCAGCAGCTTAAGACTAGCGGAAGAGACCCAGTACTTC. This rearrangement joins TRBV7-6 to TRBJ2-5, with 9 bases lining up with TRBD2. V lost 2 bases, J lost 3 bases, and 1 base stayed unmatched. Per germline, CDR1 SGHVS and CDR2 FNYEAQ. CDR3 length: 14 amino acids.

The V and J genes are TRBV7-8 and TRBJ2-2, with 8 bases identical to TRBD1. J gave up 4 bases and V 6 bases, and 10 bases lay outside the gene matches. Germline-derived CDR1 and CDR2 are SGHVS and FQNEAQ. The CDR3 extends over 16 amino acids. The CDR3 nucleotides read TGTGCCAGCAGTAACCAGGGGGCAGGGGGCACCGGGGAGCTGTTTTTT. Translation: CASSNQGAGGTGELFF.

The CDR3 DNA reads TGTGCCAGCACCCGTTCTGAGGCCAAAAACATTCAGTACTTC. This translates into CASTRSEAKNIQYF. The chain links TRBV5-4 to TRBJ2-4; no reliable D call. The CDR3 totals 14 residues. Germline CDR1 reads SGHNT; CDR2 reads YYREEE (reference sequence). V was clipped by 6 bases and J by 1 base, with 11 bases between them. Full variable domain (missing parts from reference TRBV5-4 and TRBJ2-4): ETGVTQSPTHLIKTRGQQVTLRCSSQSGHNTVSWYQQALGQGPQFIFQYYREEENGRGNFPPRFSGLQFPNYSSELNVNALELDDSALYLCASTRSEAKNIQYFGAGTRLSVL.

The chain couples TRBV27 to TRBJ2-7; no clear D gene. The CDR3 runs to 13 residues. V dropped 5 bases and J dropped 2 bases, with 10 bases sitting between them. CDR1 MNHEY and CDR2 SMNVEV come from the germline V gene (reference sequence). CDR3 region: CASSETRAYEQYF. CDR3 coding DNA: TGTGCCAGCAGTGAAACCCGGGCCTACGAGCAGTACTTC.

The rearrangement joins TRBV7-9 to TRBJ1-2; no reliable D call. The germline CDR1 and CDR2 sequences are SEHNR and FQNEAQ (reference sequence). This CDR3 comprises 19 residues. V was cut by 4 bases and J by 0 bases, with 24 bases left in between. CDR3 DNA sequence: TGTGCCAGCAGCTCACCCCTAATCGGCAAAGCATATCCTAACTATGGCTACACCTTC. This encodes CASSSPLIGKAYPNYGYTF.

This chain uses TRBV2 with TRBJ1-3; D possibly corresponds to TRBD1 (5 bases). V lost 7 bases, J lost 2 bases, and 15 bases lay in between. Germline V CDR1 and CDR2: SNHLY, FYNNEI. This CDR3 is 15 amino acids long. CDR3 amino acids: CASKTQRGAGNTIYF. In nucleotides, the CDR3 is TGTGCCAGCAAGACCCAAAGGGGAGCTGGAAACACCATATATTTT.